This TCR beta chain was captured by sequencing in a study of cytomegalovirus exposure and HLA in healthy donors. The study's findings and limits: In a later analysis, at a false discovery rate of 0.05, 15,000 to 20,000 TCR beta sequences were associated with HLA alleles.

Concerning this clone itself: Its matching antigen is unknown.

The PCR employed 60 Vbeta primers together with 13 Jbeta primers. Method: immunoSEQ multiplex PCR; TCRdb's copy keeps in-frame clones and lacks some. The sample has around 150,000 clones; approximately 78% are singletons. The sequence derives from a woman aged 50 to 60 in good health and CMV-seropositive. The source material was PBMCs.

CDR3 protein: CASRTWGSPSGTDTQYF. The CDR3 bases are TGTGCCAGCAGAACATGGGGGTCGCCTAGCGGGACAGATACGCAGTATTTT. The chain recombines TRBV28 with TRBJ2-3, with 8 bases matching TRBD2. The CDR3 length is 17 residues. Germline V gene lookup returns CDR1 MDHEN and CDR2 SYDVKM. V lost 6 bases to trimming and J lost 3 bases; unmatched junction nucleotides: 14.